Detailed here is one T cell receptor (beta chain). This clonotype was detected many times. The target of this receptor is not known. Base qualities are not provided; no much larger clone lies one nucleotide away. Trimming removed 8 bases from V and 0 bases from J, leaving 7 bases between the germline ends. CDR3 length: 12 amino acids, cysteine to phenylalanine. Here the CDR3 DNA is all that survives: 36 bases in frame from base 1. The data were obtained in a study. The reads were generated on an Illumina MiSeq. Using fastp at Q25 and MiXCR, TCRdb reprocessed the public reads and kept productive beta chains. Rows matching on CDR3 protein sequence are summarized as one entry with the most common DNA and genes. The sample contains about 5,800 distinct CDR3 sequences, 9.5% of them found a single time. The ten largest clones add up to roughly 5.2% of the sample.

The receptor comes from a human donor with rheumatoid arthritis. The sequence links TRBV12-3 or TRBV12-4 to TRBJ1-2; the D gene cannot be resolved reliably. The sequencing input was CD4+ T cells from synovial fluid. The bases read TGTGCCAGCGCGGAATCTAACTATGGCTACACCTTC. This codes for CASAESNYGYTF.